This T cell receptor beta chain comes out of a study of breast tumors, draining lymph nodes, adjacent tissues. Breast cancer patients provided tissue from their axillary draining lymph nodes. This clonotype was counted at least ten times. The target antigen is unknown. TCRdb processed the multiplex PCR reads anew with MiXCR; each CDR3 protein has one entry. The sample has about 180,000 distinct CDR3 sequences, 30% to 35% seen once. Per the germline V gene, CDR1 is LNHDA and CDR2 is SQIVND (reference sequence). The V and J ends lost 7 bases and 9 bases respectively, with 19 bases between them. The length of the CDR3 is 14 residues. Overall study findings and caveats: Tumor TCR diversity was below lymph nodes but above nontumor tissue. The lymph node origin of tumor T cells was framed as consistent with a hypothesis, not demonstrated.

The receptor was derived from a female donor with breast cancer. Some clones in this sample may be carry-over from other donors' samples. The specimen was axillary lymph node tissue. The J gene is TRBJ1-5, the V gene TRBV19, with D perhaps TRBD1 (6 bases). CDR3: CASIGGGARRPQHF. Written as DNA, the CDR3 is TGTGCCAGTATCGGGGGGGGGGCACGTCGGCCCCAGCATTTT.